This TCR beta chain is drawn from a study of neoadjuvant nivolumab and ipilimumab in lung cancer. Study overall: Nivolumab 3 mg/kg was given days 1, 15 and 29, plus ipilimumab 1 mg/kg day 1 in combination. Findings of the study overall: Only two of four nivolumab-treated tumors gained richness and clonality by surgery.

The germline V gene has CDR1 SGHVS and CDR2 FNYEAQ. This CDR3 spans 18 amino acids. The junction had 9 bases not matched to a gene; V was cut back by 5 bases and J by 0 bases. Sequencing was performed with immunoSEQ multiplex PCR; in TCRdb, only in-frame clones are kept and a portion is missing. Of about 12,000 clones listed, around 95% were seen once; the top ten hold 2.5%. A word on this clone: The antigen remains undetermined.

This chain uses TRBV7-6 with TRBJ2-3, with 12 bases matching TRBD2. The sample was peripheral blood, taken after neoadjuvant nivolumab, alone or with ipilimumab, at or shortly before surgery. The receptor's source is an adult with non-small cell lung cancer. CDR3 DNA: TGTGCCAGCAGCGAGACTAGCGGGAGTGGGGGCAGCACAGATACGCAGTATTTT. This sequence encodes CASSETSGSGGSTDTQYF.